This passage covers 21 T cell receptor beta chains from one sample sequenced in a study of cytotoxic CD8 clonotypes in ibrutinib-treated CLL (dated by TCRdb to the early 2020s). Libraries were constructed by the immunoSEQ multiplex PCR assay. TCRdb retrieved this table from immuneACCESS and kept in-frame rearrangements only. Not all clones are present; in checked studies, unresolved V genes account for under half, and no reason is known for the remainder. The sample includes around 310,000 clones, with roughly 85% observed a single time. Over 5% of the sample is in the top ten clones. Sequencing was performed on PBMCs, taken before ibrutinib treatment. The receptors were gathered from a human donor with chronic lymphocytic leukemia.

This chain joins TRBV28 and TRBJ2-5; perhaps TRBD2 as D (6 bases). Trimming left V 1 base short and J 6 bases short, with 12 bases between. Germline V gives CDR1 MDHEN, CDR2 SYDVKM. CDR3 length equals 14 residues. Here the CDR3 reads CASSLFLGSQTQYF. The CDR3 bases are TGTGCCAGCAGTTTATTCCTCGGGAGCCAGACCCAGTACTTC.

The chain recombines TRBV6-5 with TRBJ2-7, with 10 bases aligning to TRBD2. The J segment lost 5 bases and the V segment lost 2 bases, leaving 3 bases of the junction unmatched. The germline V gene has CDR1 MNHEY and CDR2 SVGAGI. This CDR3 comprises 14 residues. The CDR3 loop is CASSYGLAGDEQYF. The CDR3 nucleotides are TGTGCCAGCAGTTACGGGCTAGCGGGAGACGAGCAGTACTTC.

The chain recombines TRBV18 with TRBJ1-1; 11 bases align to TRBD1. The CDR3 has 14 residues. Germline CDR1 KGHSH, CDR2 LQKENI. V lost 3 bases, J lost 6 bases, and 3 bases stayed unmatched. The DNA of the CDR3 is TGTGCCAGCTCACCTGGACAGGGGGCCGCTGAAGCTTTCTTT. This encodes CASSPGQGAAEAFF.

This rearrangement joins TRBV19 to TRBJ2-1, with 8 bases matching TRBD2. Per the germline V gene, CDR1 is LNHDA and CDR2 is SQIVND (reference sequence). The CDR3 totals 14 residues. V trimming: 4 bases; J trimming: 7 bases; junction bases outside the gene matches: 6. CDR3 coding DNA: TGTGCCAGTAGTAACGGACTAGCTCGAAATGAGCAGTTCTTC. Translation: CASSNGLARNEQFF.

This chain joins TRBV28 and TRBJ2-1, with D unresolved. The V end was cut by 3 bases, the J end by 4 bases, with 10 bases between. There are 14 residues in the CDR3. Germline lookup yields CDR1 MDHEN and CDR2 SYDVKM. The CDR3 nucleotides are TGTGCCAGCAGTTTTGCGGAGCCGTACAATGAGCAGTTCTTC. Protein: CASSFAEPYNEQFF.

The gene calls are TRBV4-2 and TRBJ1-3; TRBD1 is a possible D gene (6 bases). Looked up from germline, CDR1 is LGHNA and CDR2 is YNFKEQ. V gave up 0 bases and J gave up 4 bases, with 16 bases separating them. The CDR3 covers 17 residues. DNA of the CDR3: TGTGCCAGCAGCCAAGATTTGGGCAGGGGATCCGGAAACACCATATATTTT. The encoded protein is CASSQDLGRGSGNTIYF.

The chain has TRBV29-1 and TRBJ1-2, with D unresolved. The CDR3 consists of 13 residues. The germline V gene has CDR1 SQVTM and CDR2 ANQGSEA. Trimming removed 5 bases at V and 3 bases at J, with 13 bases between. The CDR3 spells CSVFGAGYYGYTF. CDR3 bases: TGCAGCGTTTTCGGCGCGGGGTACTATGGCTACACCTTC.

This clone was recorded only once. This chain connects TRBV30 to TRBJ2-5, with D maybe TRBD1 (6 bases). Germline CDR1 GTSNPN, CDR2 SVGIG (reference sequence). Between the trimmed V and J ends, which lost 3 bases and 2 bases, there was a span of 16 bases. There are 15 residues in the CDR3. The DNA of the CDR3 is TGTGCCTGGAGGGCCGCCGGACAGAAACAAGAGACCCAGTACTTC. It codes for CAWRAAGQKQETQYF.

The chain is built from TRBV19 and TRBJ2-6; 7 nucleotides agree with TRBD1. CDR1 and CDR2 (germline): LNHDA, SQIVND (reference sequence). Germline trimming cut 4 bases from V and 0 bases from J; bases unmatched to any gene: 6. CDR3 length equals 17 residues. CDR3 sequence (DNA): TGTGCCAGTAGTAACCGGGACAGTTTCTCTGGGGCCAACGTCCTGACTTTC. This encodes CASSNRDSFSGANVLTF.

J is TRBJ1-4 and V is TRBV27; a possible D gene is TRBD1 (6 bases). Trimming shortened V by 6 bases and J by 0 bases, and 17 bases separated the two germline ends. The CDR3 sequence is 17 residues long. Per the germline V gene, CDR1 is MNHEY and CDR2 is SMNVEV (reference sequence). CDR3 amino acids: CASSLMDSGSTNEKLFF. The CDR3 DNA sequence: TGTGCCAGCAGCCTTATGGACAGCGGATCAACTAATGAAAAACTGTTTTTT.

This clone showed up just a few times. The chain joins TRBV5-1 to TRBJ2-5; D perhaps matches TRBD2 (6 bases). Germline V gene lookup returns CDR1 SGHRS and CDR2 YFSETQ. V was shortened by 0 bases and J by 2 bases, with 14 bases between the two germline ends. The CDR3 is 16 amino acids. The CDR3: CASSLGVSGKQETQYF. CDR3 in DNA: TGCGCCAGCAGCTTGGGTGTTAGCGGAAAACAAGAGACCCAGTACTTC.

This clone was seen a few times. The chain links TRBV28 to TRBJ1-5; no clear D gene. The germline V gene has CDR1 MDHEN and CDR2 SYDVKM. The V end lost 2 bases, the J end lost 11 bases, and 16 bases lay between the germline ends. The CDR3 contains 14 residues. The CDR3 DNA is TGTGCCAGCAGTTTACCGACCGGCCCTTGGTCCCAGCATTTT. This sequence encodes CASSLPTGPWSQHF. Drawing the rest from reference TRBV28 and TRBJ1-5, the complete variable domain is DVKVTQSSRYLVKRTGEKVFLECVQDMDHENMFWYRQDPGLGLRLIYFSYDVKMKEKGDIPEGYSVSREKKERFSLILESASTNQTSMYLCASSLPTGPWSQHFGDGTRLSIL.

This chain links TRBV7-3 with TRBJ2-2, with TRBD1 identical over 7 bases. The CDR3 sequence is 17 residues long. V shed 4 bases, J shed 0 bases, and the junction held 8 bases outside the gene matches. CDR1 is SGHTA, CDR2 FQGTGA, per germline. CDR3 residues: CASSSNSGTANTGELFF. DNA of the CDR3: TGTGCCAGCAGCTCCAACTCCGGGACAGCGAACACCGGGGAGCTGTTTTTT. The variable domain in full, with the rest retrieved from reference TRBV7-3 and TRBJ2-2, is GAGVSQTPSNKVTEKGKYVELRCDPISGHTALYWYRQSLGQGPEFLIYFQGTGAADDSGLPNDRFFAVRPEGSVSTLKIQRTERGDSAVYLCASSSNSGTANTGELFFGEGSRLTVL.

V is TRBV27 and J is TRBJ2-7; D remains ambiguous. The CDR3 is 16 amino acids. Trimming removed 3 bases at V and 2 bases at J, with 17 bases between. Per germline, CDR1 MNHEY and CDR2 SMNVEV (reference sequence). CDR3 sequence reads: CASSFSRNSATYEQYF. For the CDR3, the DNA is TGTGCCAGCAGTTTTTCCCGGAACTCCGCTACCTACGAGCAGTACTTC.

The CDR3: CASSPYTSGEQYF. CDR3 sequence (DNA): TGCGCCAGCAGCCCATACACTAGCGGGGAGCAGTACTTC. The chain couples TRBV4-3 to TRBJ2-7, with 9 bases that match TRBD2. CDR1 and CDR2 (germline): LGHNA, YSLEER. With 4 bases clipped from V and 7 bases from J, the junction kept 5 bases outside the gene matches. The CDR3 has 13 amino acids.

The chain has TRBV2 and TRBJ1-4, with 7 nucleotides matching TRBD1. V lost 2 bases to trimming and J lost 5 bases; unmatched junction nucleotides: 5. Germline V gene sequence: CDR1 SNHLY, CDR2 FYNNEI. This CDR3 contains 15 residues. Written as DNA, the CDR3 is TGTGCCAGCAGTGAATTAGGACAGGAAAATGAAAAACTGTTTTTT. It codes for CASSELGQENEKLFF.

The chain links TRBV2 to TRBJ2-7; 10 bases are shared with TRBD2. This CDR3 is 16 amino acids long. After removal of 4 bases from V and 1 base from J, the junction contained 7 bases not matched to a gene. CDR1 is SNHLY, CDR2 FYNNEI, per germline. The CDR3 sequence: CASSGTSGRKSYEQYF. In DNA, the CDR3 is TGTGCCAGCAGTGGGACTAGCGGACGGAAATCCTACGAGCAGTACTTC.

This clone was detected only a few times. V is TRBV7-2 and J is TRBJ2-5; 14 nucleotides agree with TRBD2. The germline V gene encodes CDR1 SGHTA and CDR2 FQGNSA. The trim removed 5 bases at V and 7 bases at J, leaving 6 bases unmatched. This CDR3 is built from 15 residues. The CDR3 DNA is TGTGCCAGCAGCGGGGGACTAGCGGGAGATAGGACCCAGTACTTC. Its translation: CASSGGLAGDRTQYF.

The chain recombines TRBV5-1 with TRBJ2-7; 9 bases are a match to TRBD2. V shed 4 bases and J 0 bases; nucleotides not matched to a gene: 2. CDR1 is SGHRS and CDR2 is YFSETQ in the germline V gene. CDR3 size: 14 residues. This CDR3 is CASSVSGSSYEQYF. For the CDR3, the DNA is TGCGCCAGCAGCGTTAGCGGGAGCTCCTACGAGCAGTACTTC.

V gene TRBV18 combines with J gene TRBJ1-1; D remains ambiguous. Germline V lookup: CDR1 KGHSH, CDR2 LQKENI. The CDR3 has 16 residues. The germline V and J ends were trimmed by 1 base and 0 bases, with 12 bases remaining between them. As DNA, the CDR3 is TGTGCCAGCTCACCACACACCGGGGTTATGAACACTGAAGCTTTCTTT. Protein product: CASSPHTGVMNTEAFF. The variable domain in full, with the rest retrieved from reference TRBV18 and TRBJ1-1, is NAGVMQNPRHLVRRRGQEARLRCSPMKGHSHVYWYRQLPEEGLKFMVYLQKENIIDESGMPKERFSAEFPKEGPSILRIQQVVRGDSAAYFCASSPHTGVMNTEAFFGQGTRLTVV.

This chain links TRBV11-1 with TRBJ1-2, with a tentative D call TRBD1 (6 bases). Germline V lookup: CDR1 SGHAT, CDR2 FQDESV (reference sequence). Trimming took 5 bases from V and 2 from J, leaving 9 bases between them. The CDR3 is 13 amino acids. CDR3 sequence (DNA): TGTGCCAGCAGCAAGGACAGAAACTATGGCTACACCTTC. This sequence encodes CASSKDRNYGYTF.